This T cell receptor (beta chain) was identified in a study of T cells in Graves' hyperthyroidism and ophthalmopathy. Amplification of TCR beta CDR3 regions used RNA as the template. HTBI primers drove first-round RT-PCR of the TCR CDR3. TCRdb processed the multiplex PCR reads anew with MiXCR; each CDR3 protein has one entry. The sample holds hundreds of thousands of distinct CDR3 sequences, around 15% seen once. A NOSPECS grade of at least 4, a Clinical Activity Score of at least 3 and duration under 3 months were recorded in ophthalmopathy patients. This clonotype has more than one count but fewer than ten. Its antigen is as yet unknown. Per germline, CDR1 SQVTM and CDR2 ANQGSEA. V was trimmed by 0 bases and J by 1 base, leaving 6 bases between them. The CDR3 is 13 amino acids. General study findings and limits: Blood held most thyroid clonotypes expanded above 0.001 frequency. Ophthalmopathy was model-predicted a median 6.5 months pre-onset.

V and J are TRBV29-1 and TRBJ1-2, with no clear D. The receptor was derived from a man between 50 and 59 years old with Graves' ophthalmopathy. The sequenced sample was blood. The CDR3 here is CSVEDRDNYGYTF. CDR3 DNA: TGCAGCGTTGAAGATCGGGATAACTATGGCTACACCTTC.